This T cell receptor (beta chain) was captured in a study of metastatic and nonmetastatic thyroid tumors. Across the study: Repertoire data that came from the blood and tumor or nodule tissue of malignant and benign thyroid patients were compared.

Study conclusions and caveats: Compared with benign nodules, malignant thyroid tumors were reported to have significantly higher TCR beta diversity in both blood and tumor.

Worth noting for this clone: Its antigen remains unidentified.

Methods used by the authors: What underpinned the distant-metastasis classifier for papillary thyroid cancer was the set of CDR3 differences across clinicopathological groups. From the PCR reads, TCRdb re-called clones with MiXCR. TCRdb's processing, not the authors', yielded these V and J calls. Of roughly 58,000 clones listed, about 4% were seen once; the top ten hold approximately 20%. Patients underwent thyroid surgery, and none had received any treatment before it. The sequence derives from a female donor with papillary thyroid cancer or a benign thyroid nodule (not recorded which). Some clones in this sample may be carry-over from other donors' samples. The sample was blood.

The CDR3 reads CATSDQDTGIYEQYF. The CDR3 nucleotides read TGTGCCACCAGTGACCAGGACACGGGGATCTACGAGCAGTACTTC. This chain connects TRBV24-1 to TRBJ2-7; D assignment may be TRBD1 or TRBD2 (5 bases each). Germline CDR1 reads KGHDR; CDR2 reads SFDVKD. Deletions cut 4 bases from V and 3 bases from J, with 15 bases between. This CDR3 is 15 amino acids long.